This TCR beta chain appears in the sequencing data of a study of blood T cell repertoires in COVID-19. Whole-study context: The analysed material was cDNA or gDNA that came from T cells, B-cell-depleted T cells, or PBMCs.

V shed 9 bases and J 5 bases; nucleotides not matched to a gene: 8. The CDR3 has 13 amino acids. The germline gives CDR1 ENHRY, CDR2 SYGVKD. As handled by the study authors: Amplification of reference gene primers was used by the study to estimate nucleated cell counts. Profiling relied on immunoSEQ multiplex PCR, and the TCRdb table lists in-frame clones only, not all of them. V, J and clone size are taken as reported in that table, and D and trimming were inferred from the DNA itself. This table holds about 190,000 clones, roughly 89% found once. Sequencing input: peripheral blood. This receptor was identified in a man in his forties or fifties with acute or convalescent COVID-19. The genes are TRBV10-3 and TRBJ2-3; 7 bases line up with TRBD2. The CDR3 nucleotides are TGTGCCATATGGGGGGGAACAGGAGATACGCAGTATTTT. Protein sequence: CAIWGGTGDTQYF.